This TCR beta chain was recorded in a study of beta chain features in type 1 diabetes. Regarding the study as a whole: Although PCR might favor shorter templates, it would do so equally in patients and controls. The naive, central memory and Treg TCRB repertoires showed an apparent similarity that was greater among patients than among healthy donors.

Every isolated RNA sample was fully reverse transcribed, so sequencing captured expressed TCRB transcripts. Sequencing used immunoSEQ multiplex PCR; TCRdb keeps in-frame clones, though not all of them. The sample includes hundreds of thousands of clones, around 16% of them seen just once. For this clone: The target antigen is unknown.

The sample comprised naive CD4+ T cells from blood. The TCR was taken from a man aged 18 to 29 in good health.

The chain's CDR3 is CASSSQGAYYNEQFF. DNA for the CDR3: TGTGCCAGCAGTAGTCAGGGGGCGTACTACAATGAGCAGTTCTTC. This chain links TRBV28 with TRBJ2-1; TRBD1 aligns across 8 bases. CDR3 size: 15 residues. Germline CDR1 is MDHEN and CDR2 is SYDVKM. J lost 3 bases, V lost 5 bases, and 6 bases had no gene match. The whole variable domain, remainder taken from reference TRBV28 and TRBJ2-1, is DVKVTQSSRYLVKRTGEKVFLECVQDMDHENMFWYRQDPGLGLRLIYFSYDVKMKEKGDIPEGYSVSREKKERFSLILESASTNQTSMYLCASSSQGAYYNEQFFGPGTRLTVL.